This T cell receptor beta chain was observed in a study of blood T cell repertoires in COVID-19. This table comes from immunoSEQ multiplex PCR, and its TCRdb copy is limited to in-frame clones, with some not included. The table shows fewer than 500,000 clones, with about four fifths occurring only once. This clonotype originated in a human donor with acute or convalescent COVID-19. The donor label of this sample is uncertain. The source material was peripheral blood.

In nucleotides, the CDR3 is TGTGCCAGCAGCCTAGGACTAGCGGGGGGGCTGGGGACCCAGTACTTC. Translated, it gives CASSLGLAGGLGTQYF. The chain recombines TRBV7-2 with TRBJ2-5, with 15 bases aligning to TRBD2. Germline CDR1 SGHTA, CDR2 FQGNSA. With V trimmed by 5 bases and J by 7 bases, 8 bases remained unmatched. This CDR3 region has 16 residues.